This T cell receptor beta chain was sequenced during a study of blood T cell repertoires in COVID-19. Study details: Sites in the United States, Italy and Spain provided acute and convalescent COVID-19 samples. The analysed material was cDNA or gDNA that came from T cells, B-cell-depleted T cells, or PBMCs.

Germline loops: CDR1 SGHNT, CDR2 YYREEE (reference sequence). J gave up 0 bases and V 2 bases, and 12 bases lay outside the gene matches. CDR3 length: 18 amino acids. The data were produced by immunoSEQ multiplex PCR, yet TCRdb's version contains in-frame clones alone and is incomplete. The sample shows roughly 140,000 clones, around 81% of them seen only once. The V call is TRBV5-4, the J call TRBJ1-1; 8 bases are a match to TRBD1. The sequence was obtained from a woman aged 40 to 50 with active or convalescent COVID-19. The sequenced sample consisted of peripheral blood. This chain's CDR3 is CASSFSAGGFNLNTEAFF. In DNA, the CDR3 is TGTGCCAGCAGCTTTTCGGCAGGGGGCTTCAATCTGAACACTGAAGCTTTCTTT.